Listed below are T cell receptor beta chains from one sample, sequenced in a study of T cells in Graves' hyperthyroidism and ophthalmopathy. TCRdb ran MiXCR on the multiplex PCR reads and lists one entry per CDR3 protein. Counted here are around 390,000 distinct CDR3 sequences, approximately 15% occurring once; the ten biggest clones make up 15% to 20%. Input material: blood. All receptors come from a woman in her thirties with Graves' ophthalmopathy. Both conserved end residues are part of each CDR3. The order of the fields is D gene, clone size, V gene, J gene, CDR3 protein, CDR3 DNA. The D gene is left open where the match is weak. Rows give clone size only sometimes, using once, few, many, or a class for an expanded clone.

.	many	TRBV7-2	TRBJ1-3	CASSSSGGNTIYF	TGTGCCAGCAGCTCCTCGGGGGGAAACACCATATATTTT
TRBD1	few	TRBV7-8	TRBJ1-2	CASSLALLTGESGYTF	TGTGCCAGCAGCTTAGCCCTACTGACAGGGGAAAGTGGCTACACCTTC
TRBD1	many	TRBV2	TRBJ2-5	CASSPGTGRETQYF	TGTGCCAGCAGTCCCGGGACAGGGCGAGAGACCCAGTACTTC
.	many	TRBV2	TRBJ1-4	CASSEARGFEKLFF	TGTGCCAGCAGTGAGGCCAGGGGATTTGAAAAACTGTTTTTT
.	many	TRBV27	TRBJ2-1	CASSSKGSYYGNEQFF	TGTGCCAGCAGTTCCAAAGGGAGTTATTATGGCAATGAGCAGTTCTTC
.	.	TRBV7-3	TRBJ2-6	CASSILTRAGANVLTF	TGTGCCAGCAGCATCCTAACCCGGGCTGGGGCCAACGTCCTGACTTTC
TRBD2	.	TRBV7-2	TRBJ2-3	CASSTPAGGPSTDTQYF	TGTGCCAGCAGCACTCCAGCGGGGGGGCCTAGCACAGATACGCAGTATTTT
.	many	TRBV11-3	TRBJ2-1	CASSLEYGNEQFF	TGTGCCAGCAGCTTAGAGTATGGAAATGAGCAGTTCTTC
.	.	TRBV12-5	TRBJ1-1	CASGPSWNTEAFF	TGTGCTAGTGGTCCTAGTTGGAACACTGAAGCTTTCTTT
.	many	TRBV6-1	TRBJ1-1	CASRLGLNTEAFF	TGTGCCAGCAGACTCGGGTTGAACACTGAAGCTTTCTTT
.	many	TRBV12-3/TRBV12-4	TRBJ2-3	CASSLKAHLRTQYF	TGTGCCAGCAGTTTAAAGGCCCACCTGAGAACGCAGTATTTT
.	many	TRBV20-1	TRBJ2-3	CSARGRGLTDTQYF	TGCAGTGCTAGAGGACGGGGTCTCACAGATACGCAGTATTTT
.	few	TRBV29-1	TRBJ2-3	CSVGGDNTQYF	TGCAGCGTTGGCGGGGATAATACGCAGTATTTT
.	many	TRBV6-1	TRBJ2-1	CASSSPGAMYNEQFF	TGTGCCAGCAGTTCGCCCGGGGCCATGTACAATGAGCAGTTCTTC
.	many	TRBV7-2	TRBJ2-4	CASSSISLLPVELAKNIQYF	TGTGCCAGCAGCTCGATTAGTCTGTTGCCGGTCGAACTAGCCAAAAACATTCAGTACTTC
.	many	TRBV7-9	TRBJ2-3	CASSLAWGDTQYF	TGTGCCAGCAGCTTAGCCTGGGGAGATACGCAGTATTTT
.	many	TRBV12-3/TRBV12-4	TRBJ1-1	CASSFLFREATEAFF	TGTGCCAGCAGTTTTTTGTTCAGGGAGGCCACTGAAGCTTTCTTT
TRBD2	.	TRBV9	TRBJ2-7	CASSVESSGVYEQYF	TGTGCCAGCAGCGTAGAGTCTAGCGGGGTTTACGAGCAGTACTTC
TRBD1	many	TRBV7-2	TRBJ2-2	CASSTWTGLATGELFF	TGTGCCAGCAGCACATGGACAGGGCTGGCCACCGGGGAGCTGTTTTTT
.	many	TRBV2	TRBJ1-5	CASSDSGSVGQPQHF	TGTGCCAGCAGTGATTCCGGGAGTGTGGGACAGCCCCAGCATTTT
.	many	TRBV30	TRBJ1-1	CALKGHPNTEAFF	TGTGCCTTAAAGGGACATCCGAACACTGAAGCTTTCTTT
.	.	TRBV10-3	TRBJ2-5	CAISGNRETQYF	TGTGCCATCAGTGGTAATCGGGAGACCCAGTACTTC
TRBD1	many	TRBV7-6	TRBJ2-7	CASSANRDSSSYEQYF	TGTGCCAGCAGCGCGAACCGGGACAGCAGCTCCTACGAGCAGTACTTC
.	.	TRBV5-1	TRBJ2-5	CASSQDQKETQYF	TGCGCCAGCAGCCAAGACCAAAAAGAGACCCAGTACTTC
.	many	TRBV28	TRBJ2-7	CASSTAAAQGYEQYF	TGTGCCAGCAGCACCGCCGCTGCGCAGGGCTACGAGCAGTACTTC
.	many	TRBV18	TRBJ1-1	CASSPQGSEAFF	TGTGCCAGCTCACCACAGGGTTCTGAAGCTTTCTTT